Listed here are 17 T cell receptor beta chains from one sample, sequenced in a study of PD-1 blockade in classical Hodgkin lymphoma. Specified time point: cycle 4 day 1 (C4D1), after 6 weeks of nivolumab. Exposure to brentuximab vedotin varied, and each patient had relapsed following autologous stem cell transplantation. With magnetic negative selection, CD4+ T cells were purified from PBMCs that had been thawed. Clones were sequenced by immunoSEQ multiplex PCR, and TCRdb holds only the in-frame ones, with some missing. The table has about 6,400 clones, roughly nine tenths seen once. Specimen: CD4+ T cells from blood, collected before the fourth cycle of nivolumab. The receptor source for this set is a human donor with classical Hodgkin lymphoma.

The rearrangement uses TRBV5-6 and TRBJ2-5; tentative D call: TRBD2 (5 bases). The CDR3 covers 14 residues. The V and J ends lost 0 bases and 4 bases respectively, with 10 bases between them. Germline CDR1 is SGHDT and CDR2 is YYEEEE. The CDR3 region is CASSLVEGRETQYF. CDR3 sequence (DNA): TGTGCCAGCAGCTTGGTTGAGGGTCGAGAGACCCAGTACTTC.

This chain links TRBV27 with TRBJ2-3; D is unclear. CDR1 is MNHEY, CDR2 SMNVEV, per germline (reference sequence). The germline V and J ends were trimmed by 1 base and 5 bases, with 7 bases remaining between them. The CDR3 has 13 residues. The CDR3 protein is CASSLWAEDTQYF. The CDR3, as DNA: TGTGCCAGCAGTTTATGGGCGGAAGATACGCAGTATTTT.

The genes are TRBV2 and TRBJ2-5; 7 nucleotides align to TRBD1. The V segment lost 5 bases and the J segment 5 bases; nucleotides outside the gene matches: 5. Germline V lookup: CDR1 SNHLY, CDR2 FYNNEI. The CDR3 is made up of 13 amino acids. This CDR3 is CASSYLTGETQYF. CDR3 sequence (DNA): TGTGCCAGCAGTTACCTGACAGGGGAGACCCAGTACTTC.

The gene calls are TRBV7-9 and TRBJ2-1; 10 bases match TRBD2. V lost 1 base and J lost 4; bases outside the gene matches: 4. The CDR3 has 16 amino acids. The germline CDR1 and CDR2 sequences are SEHNR and FQNEAQ (reference sequence). The CDR3 is CASSLGTSGRYNEQFF. The CDR3 nucleotides are TGTGCCAGCAGCTTAGGGACTAGCGGTAGATACAATGAGCAGTTCTTC.

V and J are TRBV29-1 and TRBJ2-1; maybe TRBD1 (6 bases). The germline CDR1 and CDR2 sequences are SQVTM and ANQGSEA. CDR3 length: 15 amino acids. V was shortened by 6 bases and J by 7 bases, with 22 bases between the two germline ends. This CDR3 is CSVSPSRGPGNEQFF. In nucleotides, the CDR3 is TGCAGCGTCTCCCCTAGCAGGGGCCCGGGGAATGAGCAGTTCTTC.

This clone was seen only once. V is TRBV6-5 and J is TRBJ2-1; D possibly corresponds to TRBD2 (6 bases). The germline gives CDR1 MNHEY, CDR2 SVGAGI. The CDR3 sequence is 13 residues long. V was trimmed by 2 bases and J by 6 bases, leaving 8 bases between them. Here the CDR3 reads CASSYGGGNEQFF. DNA of the CDR3: TGTGCCAGCAGTTACGGGGGAGGCAATGAGCAGTTCTTC.

The chain combines TRBV6-1 with TRBJ2-5, with 7 bases that match TRBD2. Germline V gene sequence: CDR1 MNHNS, CDR2 SASEGT. The CDR3 consists of 15 residues. Germline trimming cut 6 bases from V and 5 bases from J; bases unmatched to any gene: 12. CDR3 protein: CASSPGTTNLETQYF. CDR3 DNA sequence: TGTGCCAGCAGCCCCGGGACTACCAACTTGGAGACCCAGTACTTC.

This rearrangement joins TRBV27 to TRBJ2-5; tentatively, D is TRBD1 (5 bases). The germline CDR1 and CDR2 sequences are MNHEY and SMNVEV (reference sequence). The CDR3 sequence is 15 residues long. The V end was cut by 0 bases, the J end by 7 bases, with 15 bases between. The CDR3 region has the DNA TGTGCCAGCAGTTTATCCTTCGGGTTTCAGGGGACCCAGTACTTC. The encoded protein is CASSLSFGFQGTQYF.

The chain recombines TRBV5-6 with TRBJ2-7, with TRBD2 matching 11 bases. The J segment lost 3 bases and the V segment lost 5 bases, leaving 1 base of the junction unmatched. Germline loops: CDR1 SGHDT, CDR2 YYEEEE. The CDR3 is 13 amino acids. CDR3 amino acids: CASRGLADYEQYF. CDR3 bases: TGTGCCAGCAGGGGACTAGCGGACTACGAGCAGTACTTC.

This chain joins TRBV7-2 and TRBJ2-1; D gene ambiguous. The V and J ends lost 4 bases and 8 bases respectively, with 6 bases between them. This CDR3 is built from 11 residues. Germline V gives CDR1 SGHTA, CDR2 FQGNSA. The CDR3 sequence is CASSSAYEQFF. The DNA of the CDR3 is TGTGCCAGCAGCTCGGCGTATGAGCAGTTCTTC.

The V and J genes are TRBV9 and TRBJ2-2; TRBD2 matches 10 bases. Germline CDR1 is SGDLS and CDR2 is YYNGEE. The ends lost 4 bases at V and 5 bases at J; junction bases unmatched: 8. The CDR3 covers 16 residues. The CDR3 region has the DNA TGTGCCAGCAGCCCCCGAGTAGCGGGGGGTACCGGGGAGCTGTTTTTT. Amino acid sequence: CASSPRVAGGTGELFF.

The chain uses TRBV18 and TRBJ2-1, with 10 bases fitting TRBD2. The CDR3 covers 15 residues. Germline V gives CDR1 KGHSH, CDR2 LQKENI. V gave up 1 base and J gave up 4 bases; unmatched junction bases: 1. The CDR3 spells CASSPLAGGYNEQFF. The CDR3, as DNA: TGTGCCAGCTCACCACTAGCGGGGGGTTACAATGAGCAGTTCTTC.

This sequence joins TRBV6-1 and TRBJ2-1; 8 bases are a match to TRBD1. Germline CDR1 and CDR2: MNHNS and SASEGT. V shed 4 bases, J shed 7 bases, and the junction held 12 bases outside the gene matches. This CDR3 contains 16 residues. CDR3 loop: CASSAQGAGIRNEQFF. The CDR3 DNA sequence: TGTGCCAGCAGTGCCCAGGGGGCAGGGATAAGGAATGAGCAGTTCTTC.

The chain recombines TRBV30 with TRBJ2-4; D not certain. The CDR3 length is 14 residues. Deletions cut 0 bases from V and 8 bases from J, with 14 bases between. From germline, CDR1 is GTSNPN and CDR2 SVGIG (reference sequence). Here the CDR3 reads CAWSVQPPPDIQYF. CDR3 coding DNA: TGTGCCTGGAGTGTACAACCCCCCCCCGACATTCAGTACTTC. The variable domain in full, completed from reference TRBV30 and TRBJ2-4, reads SQTIHQWPATLVQPVGSPLSLECTVEGTSNPNLYWYRQAAGRGLQLLFYSVGIGQISSEVPQNLSASRPQDRQFILSSKKLLLSDSGFYLCAWSVQPPPDIQYFGAGTRLSVL.

The chain combines TRBV6-5 with TRBJ2-7; a possible D gene is TRBD2 (6 bases). The germline V and J ends were trimmed by 6 bases and 2 bases, with 17 bases remaining between them. The germline gives CDR1 MNHEY, CDR2 SVGAGI. This CDR3 comprises 15 residues. The CDR3 nucleotides read TGTGCCAGCAGCCGTCCGGGGGTCTTAACCTACGAGCAGTACTTC. Protein: CASSRPGVLTYEQYF.

This chain uses TRBV7-9 with TRBJ2-1; a possible D gene is TRBD2 (6 bases). V lost 2 bases to trimming and J lost 0 bases, with 11 bases between them. CDR1 and CDR2 from the germline V gene are SEHNR and FQNEAQ (reference sequence). This CDR3 has 16 residues. CDR3 DNA: TGTGCCAGCAGCTTATCTGGAGGGGTCTCCTACAATGAGCAGTTCTTC. Protein product: CASSLSGGVSYNEQFF.

The chain employs TRBV2 and TRBJ2-1; D possibly uses TRBD1 or TRBD2 (5 bases each). The CDR3 has 13 residues. The V gene lost 6 bases and the J gene lost 5 bases, with 11 bases spanning the gap. In germline, CDR1 is SNHLY, CDR2 FYNNEI. In DNA, the CDR3 is TGTGCCAGCAGCCGGGACGCCAACAATGAGCAGTTCTTC. Amino acid sequence: CASSRDANNEQFF.